This T cell receptor (beta chain) was captured by sequencing in a study of molecular identifiers for immune sequencing clone quantification. General study results and limits: Sharing of a barcode by identical TCR molecules could cause highly expanded clone sizes to be underestimated.

Naive CD8 library inputs spanned 20,000 to 1,000,000 sorted cells and 10%, 30% or 50% RNA. Looked up from germline, CDR1 is ENHRY and CDR2 is SYGVKD. This CDR3 comprises 14 residues. Trimming took 0 bases from V and 13 from J, leaving 18 bases between them. Concerning this clonotype: Its antigen is not known.

For bulk TCR libraries, previously described methods and listed TCR primers were used. TCRdb processed the PCR reads anew with MiXCR; each CDR3 protein has one entry. This table has around 470,000 distinct CDR3 sequences, 25% appearing once. The V gene is TRBV10-3, the J gene TRBJ1-2, with D possibly being TRBD1 (6 bases). Source material: naive CD8+ T cells from blood, with Jurkat cell RNA spiked in. Subset reported: FACS-sorted CD8+CD4-CCR7+CD45RA+ naive T cells. The TCR originated in a human donor in good health. Some libraries in this study had Jurkat cell RNA spiked in. CDR3 region: CAISESARGPGATF. For the CDR3, the DNA is TGTGCCATCAGTGAGTCCGCCAGGGGACCCGGCGCCACCTTC.